The 18 T cell receptor beta chains presented below share a single source sample, sequenced in a study of cytomegalovirus exposure and HLA in healthy donors. Use of 60 Vbeta and 13 Jbeta primers characterized the PCR. Profiled with immunoSEQ multiplex PCR; TCRdb holds only in-frame clones, not every one. Here the sample spans some 99,000 clones, 76% being singletons. Sequenced material: PBMCs. These receptors were collected from a woman aged 45-59 years in good health and CMV-seropositive.

The chain carries TRBV5-4 and TRBJ2-5; D is undetermined. Trimming took 4 bases from V and 2 from J, leaving 9 bases between them. The CDR3 sequence is 13 residues long. CDR1 is SGHNT, CDR2 YYREEE, per germline (reference sequence). In DNA form, the CDR3 reads TGTGCCAGCAGCCCCGACATGCAAGAGACCCAGTACTTC. It translates to CASSPDMQETQYF.

V usage is TRBV6-4 and J usage is TRBJ2-1, with TRBD2 identical over 13 bases. The V segment lost 2 bases and the J segment 8 bases; nucleotides outside the gene matches: 15. The germline V gene has CDR1 MRHNA and CDR2 SNTAGT. The CDR3 is 19 amino acids. The CDR3 nucleotides read TGTGCCAGCAGTGACCCAAAAACCACACTAGCGGGAGGGCCACATGAGCAGTTCTTC. Translation gives CASSDPKTTLAGGPHEQFF.

A remark on this clone: The junction shows a germline mismatch at one end, possibly a read error. This rearrangement joins TRBV5-4 to TRBJ2-4; TRBD1 is a possible D gene (7 bases). This CDR3 has 14 amino acids. Germline CDR1 and CDR2: SGHNT and YYREEE (reference sequence). The CDR3 DNA reads TGTGCCAGCAGCTTGAACAGGGGAGGAAACAGTCAGTACTTC. Its protein is CASSLNRGGNSQYF.

The V call is TRBV5-8, the J call TRBJ2-1; 12 nucleotides line up with TRBD2. The V and J ends lost 0 bases and 7 bases, in that order; junction bases with no gene match: 5. The length of the CDR3 is 16 residues. Germline loops: CDR1 SGHTS, CDR2 YDEGEE. CDR3 loop: CASSLGGLAGKNEQFF. As DNA, the CDR3 is TGTGCCAGCAGCTTGGGTGGACTAGCGGGGAAAAATGAGCAGTTCTTC.

This clone was observed a handful of times. V and J are TRBV18 and TRBJ1-6; D is perhaps TRBD1 (6 bases). V gave up 9 bases and J gave up 9 bases, with 18 bases separating them. Germline V lookup: CDR1 KGHSH, CDR2 LQKENI. This CDR3 is 14 amino acids long. Written as DNA, the CDR3 is TGTGCCAGTGCGGGGGACACACTCGGTTCACCCCTCCACTTT. The encoded protein is CASAGDTLGSPLHF.

V is TRBV11-2 and J is TRBJ1-3, with no clear D. This CDR3 contains 15 residues. V was clipped by 0 bases and J by 1 base, with 7 bases between them. Germline V gene data show CDR1 as SGHAT and CDR2 as FQNNGV. For the CDR3, the DNA is TGTGCCAGCAGCTTAGATCCGGGGTCTGGAAACACCATATATTTT. This gives the protein CASSLDPGSGNTIYF.

The chain is built from TRBV9 and TRBJ2-1; 13 bases agree with TRBD2. Germline assignment: CDR1 SGDLS and CDR2 YYNGEE. The CDR3 has 18 amino acids. J gave up 5 bases and V 3 bases, and 11 bases lay outside the gene matches. DNA for the CDR3: TGTGCCAGCAGCGGTATGGGATTCGGACTAGCGGGGGACAATGAGCAGTTCTTC. This translates into CASSGMGFGLAGDNEQFF.

This clone was seen more than once but under ten times. The gene calls are TRBV10-1 and TRBJ2-1; 12 bases align to TRBD2. CDR1 is WNHNN, CDR2 SYGVQD, per germline (reference sequence). J was trimmed by 12 bases and V by 9 bases; bases with no gene match: 15. CDR3 length equals 15 residues. The CDR3 DNA is TGCGCCAGTCCCGAGGGGCTAGCGGGAGGGCGGGGGCAGTTCTTC. Encoded protein: CASPEGLAGGRGQFF.

V usage is TRBV1 and J usage is TRBJ1-2; the table calls TRBD1, which could not be checked here. TRBV1 is recorded as a pseudogene. CDR3 length equals 15 residues. In nucleotides, the CDR3 is TGCACCAGCAGGCCCTACAGGGGGCCGGACTATGGCTACACCTTC. Its protein product is CTSRPYRGPDYGYTF.

The chain uses TRBV7-2 and TRBJ2-3; D is possibly TRBD2 (5 bases). The V gene lost 2 bases and the J gene lost 1 base, with 10 bases spanning the gap. Per germline, CDR1 SGHTA and CDR2 FQGNSA. This CDR3 region has 15 residues. The CDR3 DNA sequence: TGTGCCAGCAGCTTAAATAGCGCTGGCACAGATACGCAGTATTTT. This gives the protein CASSLNSAGTDTQYF.

A single count supports this clone. Germline is not matched at one junction end, which may reflect a read error. This chain uses TRBV13 with TRBJ1-5; no definite D call. CDR1 is PRHDT and CDR2 is FYEKMQ in the germline V gene (reference sequence). This CDR3 contains 12 residues. The CDR3 nucleotides are TGTGTCAGCAGCCGTTTGAGTCAGCCCCAGCATTTT. It codes for CVSSRLSQPQHF.

This chain links TRBV10-2 with TRBJ2-1, with TRBD2 identical over 9 bases. CDR3 length: 14 amino acids. Trimming took 7 bases from V and 7 from J; bases not matched to a gene: 8. Germline loops: CDR1 WSHSY, CDR2 SAAADI. The CDR3 reads CASMGGREGNEQFF. The CDR3 coding sequence is TGCGCCAGCATGGGGGGGCGGGAGGGAAATGAGCAGTTCTTC.

The rearrangement uses TRBV27 and TRBJ2-7; 8 bases match TRBD1. Germline V gene sequence: CDR1 MNHEY, CDR2 SMNVEV (reference sequence). V lost 5 bases to trimming and J lost 3 bases; unmatched junction nucleotides: 12. The CDR3 loop spans 16 amino acids. The CDR3 DNA is TGTGCCAGCAGTCCGGTGGACAGGGTAAACCTCTACGAGCAGTACTTC. Translating gives CASSPVDRVNLYEQYF.

In its sample, this clone was seen a few times. This sequence joins TRBV2 and TRBJ2-1; TRBD2 matches at 7 bases. Trimming removed 6 bases from V and 4 bases from J; junction bases left unmatched: 6. Per the germline V gene, CDR1 is SNHLY and CDR2 is FYNNEI. The CDR3 loop spans 14 amino acids. The CDR3 reads CASSLLAEYNEQFF. CDR3 in DNA: TGTGCCAGCAGCCTTCTAGCGGAGTACAATGAGCAGTTCTTC.

The V gene is TRBV27, the J gene TRBJ2-7; maybe TRBD1 (6 bases). CDR1 and CDR2 from the germline V gene are MNHEY and SMNVEV (reference sequence). V gave up 6 bases and J gave up 1 base, with 16 bases separating them. The CDR3 length is 15 residues. The CDR3 sequence is CASSPRAGTSYEQYF. CDR3 DNA sequence: TGTGCCAGCAGCCCCCGCGCCGGGACATCCTACGAGCAGTACTTC.

CDR3 protein: CANSREGRNTDTQYF. CDR3 bases: TGCGCCAATTCCCGGGAGGGCCGAAACACAGATACGCAGTATTTT. V and J are TRBV5-1 and TRBJ2-3; TRBD2 matches 8 bases. With V trimmed by 9 bases and J by 2 bases, 11 bases remained unmatched. Per germline, CDR1 SGHRS and CDR2 YFSETQ. This CDR3 region has 15 residues.

As for this clone: A read error may produce the germline difference seen at one junction end. This chain connects TRBV29-1 to TRBJ2-6; 9 nucleotides align to TRBD1. Germline CDR1 is SQVTM and CDR2 is ANQGSEA. This CDR3 contains 18 residues. CDR3 region: CSVEPTGQGSSGANGLTF. The CDR3 DNA follows: TGCAGCGTTGAACCCACGGGACAGGGCAGCTCTGGGGCCAACGGCCTGACTTTC. The variable domain in full, with the rest retrieved from reference TRBV29-1 and TRBJ2-6, is SAVISQKPSRDICQRGTSLTIQCQVDSQVTMMFWYRQQPGQSLTLIATANQGSEATYESGFVIDKFPISRPNLTFSTLTVSNMSPEDSSIYLCSVEPTGQGSSGANGLTFGAGSRLTVL.

This chain connects TRBV5-1 to TRBJ2-7; D is unresolved. CDR1 and CDR2 from the germline V gene are SGHRS and YFSETQ. Trimming stripped 3 bases from V and 3 bases from J, with 4 bases between. The CDR3 covers 11 residues. CDR3 DNA: TGCGCCAGCAGCTCCCTCTACGAGCAGTACTTC. This encodes CASSSLYEQYF.